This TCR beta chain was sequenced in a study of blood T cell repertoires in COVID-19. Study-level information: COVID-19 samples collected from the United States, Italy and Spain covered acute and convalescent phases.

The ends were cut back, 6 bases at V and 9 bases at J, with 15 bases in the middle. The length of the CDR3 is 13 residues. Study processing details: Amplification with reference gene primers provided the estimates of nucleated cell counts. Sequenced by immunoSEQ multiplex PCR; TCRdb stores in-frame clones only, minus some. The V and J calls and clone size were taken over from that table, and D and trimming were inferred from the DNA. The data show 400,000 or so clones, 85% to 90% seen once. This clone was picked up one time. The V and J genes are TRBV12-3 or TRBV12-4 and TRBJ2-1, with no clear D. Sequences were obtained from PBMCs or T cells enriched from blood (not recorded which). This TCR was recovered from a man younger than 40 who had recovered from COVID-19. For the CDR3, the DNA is TGTGCCAGCAGCCTCAAGCTAGAAAGTGAGCAGTTCTTC. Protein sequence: CASSLKLESEQFF.